The 28 T cell receptor beta chains listed next were all sequenced from one sample in a study of cytomegalovirus exposure and HLA in healthy donors. The study ran its PCR with 60 Vbeta and 13 Jbeta primers. Using immunoSEQ multiplex PCR, the repertoire was profiled, and TCRdb retains in-frame clones only, with some absent. The sample includes approximately 150,000 clones, around 65% seen only once; the top ten take less than 3%. Sequences were obtained from PBMCs. The receptors stem from a woman aged 35 to 49 in good health and CMV-seropositive.

This clone has only one observation. The genes are TRBV2 and TRBJ2-5; 9 bases fit TRBD2. Germline CDR1 is SNHLY and CDR2 is FYNNEI. V trimming: 1 base; J trimming: 5 bases; junction bases outside the gene matches: 5. The CDR3 loop spans 15 amino acids. The CDR3 here is CASSEVAGGRETQYF. Written as DNA, the CDR3 is TGTGCCAGCAGTGAAGTGGCGGGGGGGCGGGAGACCCAGTACTTC.

The genes are TRBV11-3 and TRBJ2-1, with D unclear. The CDR3 extends over 13 amino acids. The germline V gene has CDR1 SGHNT and CDR2 YENEEA. V was pared by 4 bases and J by 9 bases, with 13 bases between. CDR3 amino acids: CASSSPLSGEQFF. The DNA for the CDR3 is TGTGCCAGCAGCTCACCCTTATCGGGTGAGCAGTTCTTC.

V and J are TRBV5-6 and TRBJ2-7; 7 nucleotides align to TRBD1. This CDR3 has 15 amino acids. The V segment lost 4 bases and the J segment 2 bases; nucleotides outside the gene matches: 9. Looked up from germline, CDR1 is SGHDT and CDR2 is YYEEEE. CDR3 in amino acids: CASSPRGQSTYEQYF. DNA of the CDR3: TGTGCCAGCAGCCCCAGGGGACAGTCGACCTACGAGCAGTACTTC.

This clone came up once. The chain employs TRBV19 and TRBJ2-5; 12 bases match TRBD2. The CDR3 runs to 16 residues. V gave up 5 bases and J gave up 5 bases; unmatched junction bases: 9. CDR1 is LNHDA and CDR2 is SQIVND in the germline V gene (reference sequence). The CDR3, as DNA: TGTGCCAGTAGTGGGGTGACTAGCGGGAGACCGGAGACCCAGTACTTC. This gives the protein CASSGVTSGRPETQYF. Variable domain in full (rest from reference TRBV19 and TRBJ2-5): DGGITQSPKYLFRKEGQNVTLSCEQNLNHDAMYWYRQDPGQGLRLIYYSQIVNDFQKGDIAEGYSVSREKKESFPLTVTSAQKNPTAFYLCASSGVTSGRPETQYFGPGTRLLVL.

This chain uses TRBV5-6 with TRBJ1-1; TRBD1 agrees at 8 bases. Germline-derived CDR1 and CDR2 are SGHDT and YYEEEE. CDR3 length equals 18 residues. V was clipped by 0 bases and J by 6 bases; unmatched bases: 16. The CDR3 spells CASSLVTAGGAVSAEAFF. The CDR3 bases are TGTGCCAGCAGCTTGGTTACGGCAGGGGGCGCAGTAAGTGCTGAAGCTTTCTTT.

The V and J genes are TRBV5-4 and TRBJ2-7; 9 bases align to TRBD1. CDR3 size: 14 residues. V gave up 4 bases and J gave up 4 bases; unmatched junction bases: 6. Germline V gene sequence: CDR1 SGHNT, CDR2 YYREEE (reference sequence). DNA for the CDR3: TGTGCCAGCAGCGTTACAGGGGGCCTTTACGAGCAGTACTTC. Protein product: CASSVTGGLYEQYF.

This clone was seen a handful of times. The CDR3 is CASSFEGQANTGELFF. For the CDR3, the DNA is TGCGCCAGCAGCTTTGAGGGACAGGCGAACACCGGGGAGCTGTTTTTT. This chain connects TRBV5-1 to TRBJ2-2; TRBD1 matches 8 bases. V gave up 2 bases and J gave up 0 bases; unmatched junction bases: 3. The CDR3 has 16 amino acids. Per germline, CDR1 SGHRS and CDR2 YFSETQ. The whole variable domain, remainder taken from reference TRBV5-1 and TRBJ2-2, is KAGVTQTPRYLIKTRGQQVTLSCSPISGHRSVSWYQQTPGQGLQFLFEYFSETQRNKGNFPGRFSGRQFSNSRSEMNVSTLELGDSALYLCASSFEGQANTGELFFGEGSRLTVL.

The chain couples TRBV14 to TRBJ2-7; TRBD1 agrees at 9 bases. CDR1 and CDR2 from the germline V gene are SGHDN and FVKESK. This CDR3 has 13 residues. The junction had 3 bases not matched to a gene; V was cut back by 5 bases and J by 4 bases. CDR3 bases: TGTGCCAGCAGCTGGGGACAGGGTTACGAGCAGTACTTC. Amino acid sequence: CASSWGQGYEQYF.

This chain connects TRBV27 to TRBJ2-5, with TRBD2 matching over 12 bases. CDR1 and CDR2 from the germline V gene are MNHEY and SMNVEV (reference sequence). V lost 6 bases and J lost 2; bases outside the gene matches: 7. This CDR3 region has 16 residues. CDR3 sequence (DNA): TGTGCCAGCAGACCTAGCGGGAGGGCCGGGCAAGAGACCCAGTACTTC. Residues: CASRPSGRAGQETQYF.

V usage is TRBV5-6 and J usage is TRBJ2-2; 9 bases are shared with TRBD1. With 1 base clipped from V and 6 bases from J, the junction kept 7 bases outside the gene matches. The germline V gene encodes CDR1 SGHDT and CDR2 YYEEEE. This CDR3 spans 16 amino acids. CDR3 protein: CASSLLGQGVPGELFF. The DNA for the CDR3 is TGTGCCAGCAGCTTGCTGGGACAGGGCGTCCCCGGGGAGCTGTTTTTT.

This clone was picked up a small number of times. This chain connects TRBV9 to TRBJ2-3, with D unclear. The ends were cut back, 1 base at V and 4 bases at J, with 7 bases in the middle. The germline CDR1 and CDR2 sequences are SGDLS and YYNGEE. This CDR3 has 13 amino acids. In DNA form, the CDR3 reads TGTGCCAGCAGCGTAAATACAGCAGATACGCAGTATTTT. This codes for CASSVNTADTQYF. The variable domain in full, completed from reference TRBV9 and TRBJ2-3, reads DSGVTQTPKHLITATGQRVTLRCSPRSGDLSVYWYQQSLDQGLQFLIQYYNGEERAKGNILERFSAQQFPDLHSELNLSSLELGDSALYFCASSVNTADTQYFGPGTRLTVL.

This sequence joins TRBV12-5 and TRBJ1-3, with TRBD1 as a possible D gene (6 bases). Trimming stripped 2 bases from V and 2 bases from J, with 13 bases between. The germline V gene has CDR1 LGHNT and CDR2 FRNRAP. The CDR3 has 16 amino acids. The CDR3 region is CASGLFTGTTGNTIYF. The CDR3 DNA reads TGTGCTAGTGGTTTGTTTACAGGGACCACTGGAAACACCATATATTTT.

This sequence joins TRBV19 and TRBJ1-4, with 8 bases fitting TRBD1. The trim removed 4 bases at V and 5 bases at J, leaving 3 bases unmatched. This CDR3 region has 14 residues. CDR1 is LNHDA, CDR2 SQIVND, per germline (reference sequence). The CDR3 loop is CASSTGQANEKLFF. The CDR3 coding sequence is TGTGCCAGTAGTACGGGACAGGCGAATGAAAAACTGTTTTTT.

This clone was counted only a few times. This sequence joins TRBV4-1 and TRBJ2-3; the match to TRBD2 covers 8 bases. This CDR3 has 13 amino acids. The V gene's germline CDR1 is MGHRA and CDR2 YSYEKL. The junction had 0 bases not matched to a gene; V was cut back by 1 base and J by 6 bases. The CDR3, as DNA: TGCGCCAGCAGCCAAGGCGGGAGGGATACGCAGTATTTT. It is translated as CASSQGGRDTQYF.

Relative to its sample, this clone is medium-sized. The chain uses TRBV7-9 and TRBJ2-7; 9 nucleotides match TRBD2. The germline gives CDR1 SEHNR, CDR2 FQNEAQ (reference sequence). The CDR3 is 15 residues long. After removal of 1 base from V and 2 bases from J, the junction contained 3 bases not matched to a gene. The CDR3 region has the DNA TGTGCCAGCAGCTTAGGGGCTAGCGGGGCCTACGAGCAGTACTTC. Amino acid sequence: CASSLGASGAYEQYF.

The chain joins TRBV4-1 to TRBJ1-4, with D perhaps matching TRBD1 (5 bases). The germline V gene has CDR1 MGHRA and CDR2 YSYEKL. The CDR3 runs to 15 residues. Trimming left V 1 base short and J 5 bases short, with 11 bases between. The CDR3, as DNA: TGCGCCAGCAGCCAAGTGGGACTGAAGAATGAAAAACTGTTTTTT. Protein: CASSQVGLKNEKLFF.

The V gene is TRBV6-1, the J gene TRBJ2-2; a possible D gene is TRBD2 (5 bases). The germline CDR1 and CDR2 sequences are MNHNS and SASEGT. The V end lost 6 bases, the J end lost 0 bases, and 11 bases lay between the germline ends. The CDR3 is 15 amino acids. As DNA, the CDR3 is TGTGCCAGCAGCGCGACTACCTCGAACACCGGGGAGCTGTTTTTT. Its protein is CASSATTSNTGELFF.

This clone appeared a few times. This chain connects TRBV29-1 to TRBJ1-1; D ambiguous. Between the trimmed V and J ends, which lost 6 bases and 0 bases, there was a span of 8 bases. The CDR3 has 12 residues. Germline V lookup: CDR1 SQVTM, CDR2 ANQGSEA. CDR3 in DNA: TGCAGCGTGAACGGGATGAACACTGAAGCTTTCTTT. It translates to CSVNGMNTEAFF.

The J gene is TRBJ2-7, the V gene TRBV10-3, with TRBD1 identical over 12 bases. The germline V gene encodes CDR1 ENHRY and CDR2 SYGVKD. V was clipped by 4 bases and J by 2 bases; unmatched bases: 6. The CDR3 totals 16 residues. The CDR3 here is CAISGGGQGATYEQYF. CDR3 DNA sequence: TGTGCCATCAGTGGGGGGGGACAGGGGGCCACCTACGAGCAGTACTTC.

The V gene is TRBV7-8, the J gene TRBJ1-1; 8 nucleotides match TRBD1. CDR1 is SGHVS, CDR2 FQNEAQ, per germline. The trim removed 3 bases at V and 3 bases at J, leaving 9 bases unmatched. The length of the CDR3 is 16 residues. The CDR3 is CASSFGQGRGDTEAFF. CDR3 sequence (DNA): TGTGCCAGCAGCTTCGGACAGGGCCGGGGGGACACTGAAGCTTTCTTT.

This chain connects TRBV9 to TRBJ2-1, with 10 nucleotides matching TRBD2. The CDR3 runs 20 residues. The V and J ends lost 4 bases and 4 bases, in that order; junction bases with no gene match: 20. Germline V gene sequence: CDR1 SGDLS, CDR2 YYNGEE. The CDR3 DNA is TGTGCCAGCAGCTCTACAACGGGGAGCGGGAGGGCCCGCGGGTACAATGAGCAGTTCTTC. Translation gives CASSSTTGSGRARGYNEQFF.

V and J are TRBV6-1 and TRBJ1-1; unclear D gene. The CDR3 is made up of 12 amino acids. V shed 6 bases and J shed 4 bases, with 9 bases lying between them. Per the germline V gene, CDR1 is MNHNS and CDR2 is SASEGT. CDR3 amino acids: CASRVPSTEAFF. In DNA form, the CDR3 reads TGTGCCAGCAGGGTACCGAGCACTGAAGCTTTCTTT.

The J gene is TRBJ1-5, the V gene TRBV2; the D is unclear. Germline V gene data show CDR1 as SNHLY and CDR2 as FYNNEI. Trimming took off 7 bases at V and 7 bases at J, with 20 bases between the two ends. This CDR3 comprises 15 residues. As DNA, the CDR3 is TGTGCCAGCACCGTATCCGCCTCCTCGGGGCAGCCCCAGCATTTT. Translating gives CASTVSASSGQPQHF.

The chain has TRBV28 and TRBJ1-2; the D is unclear. The length of the CDR3 is 12 residues. Germline CDR1 is MDHEN and CDR2 is SYDVKM. V lost 3 bases, J lost 7 bases, and 9 bases lay in between. The CDR3 is CASSLMGSGYTF. The CDR3 bases are TGTGCCAGCAGTTTGATGGGGAGTGGCTACACCTTC.

The chain has TRBV15 and TRBJ2-2; 8 bases line up with TRBD1. Germline V lookup: CDR1 LNHNV, CDR2 YYDKDF (reference sequence). V lost 5 bases, J lost 2 bases, and 4 bases stayed unmatched. The CDR3 extends over 15 amino acids. The CDR3: CATSLTGENTGELFF. CDR3 coding DNA: TGTGCCACCAGCTTGACAGGGGAAAACACCGGGGAGCTGTTTTTT.

This clone was counted a few times. The chain recombines TRBV2 with TRBJ2-2, with D possibly TRBD1 on 5 matching bases. The CDR3 length is 15 residues. Germline CDR1 SNHLY, CDR2 FYNNEI. Trimming pared 2 bases from V and 5 bases from J, leaving 12 bases between. The CDR3 sequence: CASSENVGRTGELFF. CDR3 coding DNA: TGTGCCAGCAGTGAAAACGTGGGGCGAACCGGGGAGCTGTTTTTT.

The table lists this clone with a few counts. The chain uses TRBV7-8 and TRBJ2-1; 14 nucleotides align to TRBD2. The V and J ends lost 0 bases and 10 bases, in that order; junction bases with no gene match: 2. The CDR3 consists of 15 residues. The germline V gene has CDR1 SGHVS and CDR2 FQNEAQ. The CDR3 loop is CASSLAGLAGVEQFF. Here the CDR3 DNA reads TGTGCCAGCAGCTTAGCGGGACTAGCGGGAGTAGAGCAGTTCTTC.

The CDR3 protein is CASSLQGQETQYF. CDR3 nucleotides: TGTGCCAGCAGCCTTCAGGGCCAAGAGACCCAGTACTTC. The rearrangement joins TRBV27 to TRBJ2-5; possible D gene TRBD1, 5 bases. This CDR3 comprises 13 residues. Germline V gene sequence: CDR1 MNHEY, CDR2 SMNVEV (reference sequence). Between the trimmed V and J ends, which lost 6 bases and 1 base, there was a span of 9 bases.